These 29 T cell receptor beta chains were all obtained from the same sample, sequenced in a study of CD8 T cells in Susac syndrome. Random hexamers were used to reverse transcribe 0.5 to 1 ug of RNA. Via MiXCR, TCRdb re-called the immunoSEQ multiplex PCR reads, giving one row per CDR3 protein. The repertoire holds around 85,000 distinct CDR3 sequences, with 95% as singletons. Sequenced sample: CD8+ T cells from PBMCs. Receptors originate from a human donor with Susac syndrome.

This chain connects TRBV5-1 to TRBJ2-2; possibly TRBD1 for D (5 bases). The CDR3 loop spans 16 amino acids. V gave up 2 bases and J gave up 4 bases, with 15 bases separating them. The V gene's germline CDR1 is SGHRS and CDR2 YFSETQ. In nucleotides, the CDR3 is TGCGCCAGCAGCTTTTTGGAACAGGATCTCACCGGGGAGCTGTTTTTT. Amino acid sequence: CASSFLEQDLTGELFF.

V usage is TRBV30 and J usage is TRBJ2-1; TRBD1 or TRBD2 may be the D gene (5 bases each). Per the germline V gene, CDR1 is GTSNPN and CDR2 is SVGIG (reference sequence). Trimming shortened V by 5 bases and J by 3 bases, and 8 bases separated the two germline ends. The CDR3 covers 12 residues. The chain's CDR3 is CAWGGDYNEQFF. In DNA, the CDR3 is TGTGCCTGGGGGGGAGACTACAATGAGCAGTTCTTC. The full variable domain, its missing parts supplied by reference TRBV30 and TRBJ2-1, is SQTIHQWPATLVQPVGSPLSLECTVEGTSNPNLYWYRQAAGRGLQLLFYSVGIGQISSEVPQNLSASRPQDRQFILSSKKLLLSDSGFYLCAWGGDYNEQFFGPGTRLTVL.

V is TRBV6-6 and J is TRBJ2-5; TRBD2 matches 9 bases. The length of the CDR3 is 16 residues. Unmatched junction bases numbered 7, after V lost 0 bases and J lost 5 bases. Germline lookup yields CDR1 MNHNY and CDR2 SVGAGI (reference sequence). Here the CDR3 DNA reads TGTGCCAGCAGTTACTCGGACTGGACTAGCGCGGAGACCCAGTACTTC. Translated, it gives CASSYSDWTSAETQYF.

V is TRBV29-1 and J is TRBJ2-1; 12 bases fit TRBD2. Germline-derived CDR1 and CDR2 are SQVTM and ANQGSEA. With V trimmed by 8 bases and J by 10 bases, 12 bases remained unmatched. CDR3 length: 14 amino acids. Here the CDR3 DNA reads TGCAGCCTGCGGAAGACTAGCGGGAGAGGGGAGCAGTTCTTC. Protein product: CSLRKTSGRGEQFF.

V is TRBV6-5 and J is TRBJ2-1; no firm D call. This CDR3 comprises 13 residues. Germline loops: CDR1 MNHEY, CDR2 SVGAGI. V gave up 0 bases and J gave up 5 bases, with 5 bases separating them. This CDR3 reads CASSYSIDNEQFF. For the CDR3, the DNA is TGTGCCAGCAGTTACTCGATAGACAATGAGCAGTTCTTC.

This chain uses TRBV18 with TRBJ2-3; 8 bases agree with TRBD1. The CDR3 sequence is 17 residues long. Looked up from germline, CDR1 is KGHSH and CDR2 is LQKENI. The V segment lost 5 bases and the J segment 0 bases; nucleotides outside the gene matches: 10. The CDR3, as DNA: TGTGCCAGCTCAACAGACTTTACAGGGGGTAGCACAGATACGCAGTATTTT. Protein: CASSTDFTGGSTDTQYF.

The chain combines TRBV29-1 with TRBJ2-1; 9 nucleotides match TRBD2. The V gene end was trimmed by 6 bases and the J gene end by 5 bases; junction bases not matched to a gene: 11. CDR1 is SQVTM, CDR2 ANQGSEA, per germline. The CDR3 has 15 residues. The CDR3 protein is CSVVILTSGNNEQFF. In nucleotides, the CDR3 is TGCAGCGTAGTAATCCTGACTAGCGGAAACAATGAGCAGTTCTTC.

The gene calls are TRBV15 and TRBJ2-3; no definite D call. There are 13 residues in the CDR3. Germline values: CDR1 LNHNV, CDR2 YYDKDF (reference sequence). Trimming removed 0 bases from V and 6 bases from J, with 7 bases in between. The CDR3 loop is CATSREAPDTQYF. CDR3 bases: TGTGCCACCAGCAGAGAGGCCCCGGATACGCAGTATTTT.

In DNA form, the CDR3 reads TGCAGCGTGACCGGGAGGGCCGGGGAGCTGTTTTTT. Its protein is CSVTGRAGELFF. The chain links TRBV29-1 to TRBJ2-2; 8 bases map to TRBD2. The CDR3 covers 12 residues. Germline V gene lookup returns CDR1 SQVTM and CDR2 ANQGSEA. With 6 bases clipped from V and 6 bases from J, the junction kept 3 bases outside the gene matches.

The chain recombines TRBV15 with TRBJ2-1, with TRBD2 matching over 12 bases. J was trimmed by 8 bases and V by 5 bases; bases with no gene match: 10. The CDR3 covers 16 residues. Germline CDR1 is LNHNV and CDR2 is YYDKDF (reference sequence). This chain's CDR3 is CATSGGLAGRSHEQFF. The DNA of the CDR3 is TGTGCCACCAGCGGGGGACTAGCGGGTCGAAGCCATGAGCAGTTCTTC.

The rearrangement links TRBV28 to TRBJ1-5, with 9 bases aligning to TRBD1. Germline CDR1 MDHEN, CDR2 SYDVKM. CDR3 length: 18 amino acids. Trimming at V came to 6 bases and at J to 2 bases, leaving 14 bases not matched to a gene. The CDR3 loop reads CASSPLPGQGMRNQPQHF. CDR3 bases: TGTGCCAGCAGCCCCCTACCGGGACAGGGAATGCGCAATCAGCCCCAGCATTTT.

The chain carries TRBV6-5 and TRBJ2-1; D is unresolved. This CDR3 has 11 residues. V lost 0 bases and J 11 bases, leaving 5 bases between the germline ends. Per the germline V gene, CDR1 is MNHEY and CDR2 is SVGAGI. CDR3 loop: CASSYSRKQFF. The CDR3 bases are TGTGCCAGCAGTTACTCTAGAAAGCAGTTCTTC.

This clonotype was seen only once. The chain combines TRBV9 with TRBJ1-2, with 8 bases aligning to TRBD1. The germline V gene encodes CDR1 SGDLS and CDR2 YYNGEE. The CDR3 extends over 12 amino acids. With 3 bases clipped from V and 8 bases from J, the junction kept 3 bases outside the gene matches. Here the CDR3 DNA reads TGTGCCAGCAGCGGTGGACAGGGAGGCTACACCTTC. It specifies CASSGGQGGYTF.

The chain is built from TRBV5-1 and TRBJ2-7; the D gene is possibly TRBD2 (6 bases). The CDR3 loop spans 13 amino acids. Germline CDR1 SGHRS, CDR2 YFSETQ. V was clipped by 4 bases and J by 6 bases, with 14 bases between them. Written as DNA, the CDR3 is TGCGCCAGCAGCAACCGGGACTGGGGCGAGCAGTACTTC. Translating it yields CASSNRDWGEQYF.

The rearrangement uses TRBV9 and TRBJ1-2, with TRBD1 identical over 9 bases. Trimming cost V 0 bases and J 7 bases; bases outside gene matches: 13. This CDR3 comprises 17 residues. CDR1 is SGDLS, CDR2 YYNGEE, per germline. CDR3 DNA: TGTGCCAGCAGCGTAGTGGTGTCATGGGACAGGGAACTTGGCTACACCTTC. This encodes CASSVVVSWDRELGYTF.

The CDR3 DNA follows: TGCGCCAGCAGCCAAGTGAGGTGGGGCGAGCAGTACTTC. It is translated as CASSQVRWGEQYF. The rearrangement links TRBV4-3 to TRBJ2-7; no firm D call. This CDR3 contains 13 residues. Germline V CDR1 and CDR2: LGHNA, YSLEER. V was clipped by 1 base and J by 6 bases, with 10 bases between them.

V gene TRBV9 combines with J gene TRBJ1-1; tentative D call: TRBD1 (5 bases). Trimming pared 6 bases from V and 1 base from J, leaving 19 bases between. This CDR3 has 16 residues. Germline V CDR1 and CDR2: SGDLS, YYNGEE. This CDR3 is CASTLYGGAPNTEAFF. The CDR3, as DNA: TGTGCCAGCACCTTATACGGAGGGGCGCCGAACACTGAAGCTTTCTTT.

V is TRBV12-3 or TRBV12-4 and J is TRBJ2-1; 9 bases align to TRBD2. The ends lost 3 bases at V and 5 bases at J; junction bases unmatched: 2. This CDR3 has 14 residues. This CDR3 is CASSFTSGHNEQFF. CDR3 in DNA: TGTGCCAGCAGTTTTACTAGCGGGCACAATGAGCAGTTCTTC.

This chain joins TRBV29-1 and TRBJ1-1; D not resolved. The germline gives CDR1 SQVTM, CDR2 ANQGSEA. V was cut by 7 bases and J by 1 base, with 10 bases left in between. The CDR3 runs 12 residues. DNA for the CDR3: TGCAGCGCCGGACCGGGGAACACTGAAGCTTTCTTT. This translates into CSAGPGNTEAFF.

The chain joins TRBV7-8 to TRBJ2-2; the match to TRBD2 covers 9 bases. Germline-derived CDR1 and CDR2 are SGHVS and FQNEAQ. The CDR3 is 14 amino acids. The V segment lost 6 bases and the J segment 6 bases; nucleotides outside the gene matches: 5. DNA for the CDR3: TGTGCCAGCAGACCAGCGGGAGGCGCCGGGGAGCTGTTTTTT. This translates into CASRPAGGAGELFF. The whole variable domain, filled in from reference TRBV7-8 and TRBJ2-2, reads GAGVSQSPRYKVAKRGQDVALRCDPISGHVSLFWYQQALGQGPEFLTYFQNEAQLDKSGLPSDRFFAERPEGSVSTLKIQRTQQEDSAVYLCASRPAGGAGELFFGEGSRLTVL.

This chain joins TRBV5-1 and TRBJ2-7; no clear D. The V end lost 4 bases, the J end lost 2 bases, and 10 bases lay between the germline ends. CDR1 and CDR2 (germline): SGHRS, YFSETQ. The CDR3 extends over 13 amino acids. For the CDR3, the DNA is TGCGCCAGCAGCCAAGACACGGCCTACGAGCAGTACTTC. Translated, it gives CASSQDTAYEQYF.

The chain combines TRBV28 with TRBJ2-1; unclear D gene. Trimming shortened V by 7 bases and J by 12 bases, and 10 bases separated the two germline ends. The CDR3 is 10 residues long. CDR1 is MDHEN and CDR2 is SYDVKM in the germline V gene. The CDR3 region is CASTLLGQFF. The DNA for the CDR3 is TGTGCCAGCACGCTCCTTGGGCAGTTCTTC.

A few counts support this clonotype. CDR3 bases: TGTGCCAGCAGTCCCGGGGAGAACATTCAGTACTTC. Its translation is CASSPGENIQYF. This chain connects TRBV6-2 or TRBV6-3 to TRBJ2-4; TRBD2 might be the D (5 bases). Germline CDR1 reads MNHEY; CDR2 reads SVGEGT. The V gene lost 5 bases and the J gene lost 7 bases, with 9 bases spanning the gap. This CDR3 comprises 12 residues.

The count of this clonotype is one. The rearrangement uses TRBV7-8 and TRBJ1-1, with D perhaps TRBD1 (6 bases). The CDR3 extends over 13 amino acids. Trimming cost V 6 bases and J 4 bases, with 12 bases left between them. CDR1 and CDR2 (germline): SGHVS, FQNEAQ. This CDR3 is CASSRGLVTEAFF. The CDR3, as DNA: TGTGCCAGCAGTCGGGGGCTCGTCACTGAAGCTTTCTTT.

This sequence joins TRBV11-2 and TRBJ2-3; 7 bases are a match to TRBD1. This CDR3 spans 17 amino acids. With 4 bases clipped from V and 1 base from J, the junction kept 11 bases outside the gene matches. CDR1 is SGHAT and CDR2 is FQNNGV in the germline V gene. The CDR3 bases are TGTGCCAGCAGCTCTTGGGACAGCCCAAGAGGCACAGATACGCAGTATTTT. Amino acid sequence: CASSSWDSPRGTDTQYF.

The CDR3 loop is CATSGGGGEETQYF. The CDR3 DNA reads TGTGCCACCAGCGGGGGAGGGGGGGAAGAGACCCAGTACTTC. This chain connects TRBV15 to TRBJ2-5; D possibly corresponds to TRBD2 (7 bases). The CDR3 runs 14 residues. Deletions cut 5 bases from V and 3 bases from J, with 13 bases between. From germline, CDR1 is LNHNV and CDR2 YYDKDF (reference sequence).

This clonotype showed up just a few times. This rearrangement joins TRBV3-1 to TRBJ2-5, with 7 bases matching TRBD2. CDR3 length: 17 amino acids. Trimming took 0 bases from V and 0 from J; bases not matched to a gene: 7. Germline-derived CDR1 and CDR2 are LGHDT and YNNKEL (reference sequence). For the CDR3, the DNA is TGTGCCAGCAGCCAAGATGGGGCTAGCGGTTACCAAGAGACCCAGTACTTC. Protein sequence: CASSQDGASGYQETQYF.

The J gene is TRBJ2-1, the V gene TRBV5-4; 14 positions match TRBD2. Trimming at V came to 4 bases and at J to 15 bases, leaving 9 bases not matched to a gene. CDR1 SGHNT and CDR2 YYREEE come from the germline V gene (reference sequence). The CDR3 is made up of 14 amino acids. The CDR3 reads CASSAGTSGSTGFF. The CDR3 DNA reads TGTGCCAGCAGCGCCGGGACTAGCGGGAGCACGGGGTTCTTC.

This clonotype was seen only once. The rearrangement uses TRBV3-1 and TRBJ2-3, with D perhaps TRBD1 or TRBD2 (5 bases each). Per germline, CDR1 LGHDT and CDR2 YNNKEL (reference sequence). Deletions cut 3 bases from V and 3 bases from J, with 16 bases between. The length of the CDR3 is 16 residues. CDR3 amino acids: CASSHRRDDITDTQYF. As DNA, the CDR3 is TGTGCCAGCAGCCACCGCAGGGACGATATTACAGATACGCAGTATTTT.